A selection of T cell receptor beta chains follows, all from one sample in a study of shared clonotypes between healthy human individuals. TCRdb's copy holds only in-frame clones and misses some; the assay was immunoSEQ multiplex PCR. The repertoire consists of around 1,900,000 clones, with around 93% occurring once and the leading ten covering approximately 1.6%. Sequenced sample: naive CD8+ T cells from PBMCs. The receptors here all came from a man in his late teens or twenties in good health. Some clones in this sample may be carry-over from other donors' samples. The CDR3 runs from the conserved cysteine through the conserved F or W. A D gene is named only where the DNA matches it firmly. Size values are once, few and many counts, or a class for expanded clones, and some rows have none.

once TRBJ1-5 TRBV30 . TGTGCCTGGAGTTCGTCGGGGAATCAGCCCCAGCATTTT CAWSSSGNQPQHF
once TRBJ2-1 TRBV7-3 . TGTGCCAGCAGCTTAACGGGAGGAAAAAATGAGCAGTTCTTC CASSLTGGKNEQFF
. TRBJ1-1 TRBV28 . TGTGCCAGCAGTCCTCCGGGCGTTTCGAACACTGAAGCTTTCTTT CASSPPGVSNTEAFF
once TRBJ2-1 TRBV7-9 TRBD1 TGTGCCAGCAGCCCGGACAGGGGGCCTTACAATGAGCAGTTCTTC CASSPDRGPYNEQFF
. TRBJ1-1 TRBV5-1 TRBD1 TGCGCCAGCAGCTGGGGGTCAGGGGGCACGAACACTGAAGCTTTCTTT CASSWGSGGTNTEAFF
few TRBJ2-5 TRBV6-5 . TGTGCCAGCAAAATGACAGCTGAATCTGTCGATGCCCAGTACTTC CASKMTAESVDAQYF
. TRBJ1-5 TRBV28 . TGTGCCAGCAACCAACAGGGCGTCAATCAGCCCCAGCATTTT CASNQQGVNQPQHF
few TRBJ1-1 TRBV5-6 . TGTGCCAGCAGCTTGGTTTTGGGAGGTGAAGCTTTCTTT CASSLVLGGEAFF
. TRBJ2-1 TRBV7-2 TRBD2 TGTGCCAGCAGCTTAAGGGGACTAGCGTACAATGAGCAGTTCTTC CASSLRGLAYNEQFF
. TRBJ1-3 TRBV7-2 TRBD1 TGTGCCAGCAGCTACAGGGGGTCTGCTGGAAACACCATATATTTT CASSYRGSAGNTIYF
. TRBJ2-7 TRBV9 TRBD2 TGTGCCAGCAGCCGGGGGGTTAGCGGGAGCGAGCAGTACTTC CASSRGVSGSEQYF
. TRBJ2-7 TRBV7-2 . TGTGCCAGCAGCTTAGTGTTCCAGGGGCCCTACGAGCAGTACTTC CASSLVFQGPYEQYF
. TRBJ2-5 TRBV27 . TGTGCCAGCAGTCCCCCAGGGTTAGAGACCCAGTACTTC CASSPPGLETQYF
. TRBJ2-7 TRBV28 TRBD2 TGTGCCAGCAGTCCAATAGGGCCCCATGTGGCGGGAGAGGCCTACGAGCAGTACTTC CASSPIGPHVAGEAYEQYF
. TRBJ2-3 TRBV7-8 . TGTGCCAGCAGCTTAGCGTTTGGAGGGGGGGCAGATACGCAGTATTTT CASSLAFGGGADTQYF
. TRBJ1-2 TRBV27 TRBD1 TGTGCCAGCAGTTTCATCGGGACAGGAGCCTATGGCTACACCTTC CASSFIGTGAYGYTF
once TRBJ2-7 TRBV28 . TGTGCCAGCAGTTTTCATTGGGGGGCCTACGAGCAGTACTTC CASSFHWGAYEQYF
. TRBJ2-3 TRBV6-5 TRBD2 TGTGCCAGCAGTTATGGGACTACCAACACAGATACGCAGTATTTT CASSYGTTNTDTQYF
. TRBJ2-7 TRBV5-6 . TGTGCCAGCAGCTTGAATGGCAGGGTCTCCTACGAGCAGTACTTC CASSLNGRVSYEQYF
. TRBJ2-2 TRBV4-3 TRBD2 TGCGCCAGCAGCCTAGCCGGGACTAGCGGTAACACCGGGGAGCTGTTTTTT CASSLAGTSGNTGELFF
. TRBJ1-4 TRBV7-9 . TGTGCCAGCAGCCAAGGGAGGGAAAAACTGTTTTTT CASSQGREKLFF
. TRBJ2-1 TRBV27 TRBD2 TGTGCCAGCAGTTCGAGGACTAGCGGGACCATTTCCTACAATGAGCAGTTCTTC CASSSRTSGTISYNEQFF